The next 9 T cell receptor beta chains were all read from a single sample in a study of CD8+CD57+ T cells in acquired aplastic anemia. All sequencing subjects had displayed CD8+CD57+ cell expansion on flow cytometry. Genomic DNA served as template for TCR beta VDJ and CDR3 profiling. MiXCR, applied by TCRdb to the reads, yields one record per CDR3 protein. The sample includes about 40,000 distinct CDR3 sequences, approximately 63% of them seen just once. What was sequenced was sorted CD4+, CD8+, or CD8+CD57+ T cells (not recorded which) from PBMCs. The origin of the receptors is a human donor with aplastic anemia.

Note on this clonotype: Sequence at one end of the junction differs from germline and may be a read error. This rearrangement joins TRBV5-1 to TRBJ2-6; 9 nucleotides align to TRBD1. This CDR3 is built from 18 residues. CDR1 and CDR2 (germline): SGHRS, YFSETQ. DNA of the CDR3: TGTGCCAGCAGCCCACAAGGCCGGACAGGGGCTGGGGCCAACGTCCTGACTTTC. Translated, it gives CASSPQGRTGAGANVLTF.

DNA of the CDR3: TGTGCCAGCAGCATGGGACTCTTCTACGAGCAGTACTTC. Its translation is CASSMGLFYEQYF. The V gene is TRBV7-9, the J gene TRBJ2-7; perhaps TRBD2 as D (6 bases). The CDR3 totals 13 residues. Trimming removed 5 bases from V and 3 bases from J, with 11 bases in between. The germline CDR1 and CDR2 sequences are SEHNR and FQNEAQ (reference sequence).

This clonotype was seen a few times. The rearrangement links TRBV7-9 to TRBJ1-1; D is uncertain. The germline V gene has CDR1 SEHNR and CDR2 FQNEAQ (reference sequence). CDR3 length equals 12 residues. Trimming took off 6 bases at V and 0 bases at J, with 5 bases between the two ends. The CDR3 reads CASSSMNTEAFF. The DNA of the CDR3 is TGTGCCAGCAGTTCCATGAACACTGAAGCTTTCTTT.

The V gene is TRBV7-8, the J gene TRBJ2-5, with D possibly being TRBD1 or TRBD2 (6 bases each). The CDR3 totals 14 residues. CDR1 SGHVS and CDR2 FQNEAQ come from the germline V gene. V lost 2 bases and J 4 bases, leaving 11 bases between the germline ends. The CDR3 is CASSLRGPGETQYF. CDR3 sequence (DNA): TGTGCCAGCAGCTTACGGGGGCCGGGAGAGACCCAGTACTTC.

A word on this clonotype: This likely comes from a read error, as the CDR3 has no conserved phenylalanine or tryptophan at its end. V and J are TRBV29-1 and TRBJ1-2; no clear D. The germline V gene encodes CDR1 SQVTM and CDR2 ANQGSEA. There are 14 residues in the CDR3. CDR3 amino acids: CSAEDQRHYYGYTL. The CDR3 DNA reads as TGCAGCGCTGAAGATCAACGGCATTATTATGGCTACACCCTC.

Only a few counts were recorded for this clonotype. The chain employs TRBV10-3 and TRBJ1-5; D not resolved. V was cut by 3 bases and J by 0 bases, with 9 bases left in between. The CDR3 consists of 15 residues. Germline V gene data show CDR1 as ENHRY and CDR2 as SYGVKD. The CDR3 here is CAISDEGISNQPQHF. Written as DNA, the CDR3 is TGTGCCATCAGTGACGAGGGTATTAGCAATCAGCCCCAGCATTTT.

This clonotype was seen just once. The chain employs TRBV7-9 and TRBJ1-2; a weak D match, TRBD1 (6 bases). The CDR3 contains 12 residues. The ends were cut back, 5 bases at V and 6 bases at J, with 10 bases in the middle. Germline values: CDR1 SEHNR, CDR2 FQNEAQ (reference sequence). CDR3 bases: TGTGCCAGCAGCAGCTACAGGGATGGCTACACCTTC. Encoded protein: CASSSYRDGYTF.

DNA for the CDR3: TGTGCCAGCAGCTTAGGACAGGACTACGAGCAGTACTTC. It encodes CASSLGQDYEQYF. This chain connects TRBV7-2 to TRBJ2-7; D is perhaps TRBD1 (6 bases). Trimming shortened V by 1 base and J by 3 bases, and 7 bases separated the two germline ends. CDR1 is SGHTA, CDR2 FQGNSA, per germline. This CDR3 is 13 amino acids long.

The chain has TRBV11-1 and TRBJ2-1; tentative D call: TRBD2 (6 bases). V was shortened by 3 bases and J by 3 bases, with 12 bases between the two germline ends. CDR3 length equals 15 residues. Germline CDR1 and CDR2: SGHAT and FQDESV (reference sequence). This CDR3 reads CASSFVSGLYNEQFF. The CDR3 region has the DNA TGTGCCAGCAGCTTCGTTAGCGGACTCTACAATGAGCAGTTCTTC.